This entry is about one T cell receptor beta chain. This sample was taken from a study of blood T cells in healthy people across ages. The J segment lost 5 bases and the V segment lost 4 bases, leaving 7 bases of the junction unmatched. This CDR3 comprises 15 residues. Germline values: CDR1 LGHDT, CDR2 YNNKEL (reference sequence). It was with a sample-barcoded 5' primer and a J-beta primer mix that a second PCR of roughly 6 to 11 cycles was run. MiXCR, applied by TCRdb to the 5' RACE reads, yields one record per CDR3 protein. The sample shows some 1.8 million distinct CDR3 sequences, approximately 40% of them seen only once.

Sequenced sample: blood. The genes are TRBV3-1 and TRBJ2-5; 10 nucleotides line up with TRBD1. This sequence was found in a human donor in good health. CDR3 sequence reads: CASSPTGGAFETQYF. CDR3 sequence (DNA): TGTGCCAGCAGCCCGACAGGGGGCGCGTTCGAGACCCAGTACTTC.